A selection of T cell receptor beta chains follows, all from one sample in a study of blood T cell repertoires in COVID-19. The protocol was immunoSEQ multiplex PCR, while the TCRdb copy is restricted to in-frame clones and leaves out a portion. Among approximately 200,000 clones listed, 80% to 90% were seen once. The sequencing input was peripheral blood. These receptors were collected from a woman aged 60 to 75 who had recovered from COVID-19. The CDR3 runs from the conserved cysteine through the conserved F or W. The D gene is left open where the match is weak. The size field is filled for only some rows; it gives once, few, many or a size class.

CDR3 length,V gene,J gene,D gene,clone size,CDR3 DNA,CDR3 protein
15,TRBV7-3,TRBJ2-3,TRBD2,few,TGTGCCAGCAGCCCGAGCGGGGGGATCACAGATACGCAGTATTTT,CASSPSGGITDTQYF
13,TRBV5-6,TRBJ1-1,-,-,TGTGCCAGCAGCTTGGGCCACCCCAACTTAGCTTTCTTT,CASSLGHPNLAFF
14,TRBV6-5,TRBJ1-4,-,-,TGTGCCAGCAGTCCAGGTCCGGAGGAAGCAAAACTGTTTTTT,CASSPGPEEAKLFF
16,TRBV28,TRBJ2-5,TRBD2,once,TGTGCCAGCAGTCCAAGTGGTGGGGACTACGGAGAGACCCAGTACTTC,CASSPSGGDYGETQYF
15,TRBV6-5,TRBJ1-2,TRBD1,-,TGTGCCAGCAGTTCCCGACAGGGGTGGCAGGTTGGCTACACCTTC,CASSSRQGWQVGYTF
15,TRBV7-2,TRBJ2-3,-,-,TGTGCCAGCAGCTTAGATCCGGGATTAACAGATACGCAGTATTTT,CASSLDPGLTDTQYF
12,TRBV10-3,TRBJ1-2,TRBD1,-,TGTGCCATCAGTGAGACAGGGGCTGGCTACACCTTC,CAISETGAGYTF
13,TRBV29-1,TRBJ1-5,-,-,TGCAGCGTTGTAATGGGACAAAATCAGCCCCAGCATTTT,CSVVMGQNQPQHF
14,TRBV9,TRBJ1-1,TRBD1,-,TGTGCCAGCAGCCCCGGGACAGGGAACACTGAAGCTTTCTTT,CASSPGTGNTEAFF
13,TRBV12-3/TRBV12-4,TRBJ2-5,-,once,TGTGCCAGCAGTCCAACAGGGACGGAGACCCAGTACTTC,CASSPTGTETQYF
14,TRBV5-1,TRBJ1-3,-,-,TGCGCCAGCCGGGCGGGGCTCGACGGAAACACCATATATTTT,CASRAGLDGNTIYF
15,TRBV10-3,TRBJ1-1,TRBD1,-,TGTGCCATCACTCCGACAGGGGGGATGAACACTGAAGCTTTCTTT,CAITPTGGMNTEAFF
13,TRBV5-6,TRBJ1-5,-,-,TGTGCCAGCAGCTTGACTAGGGATCAGCCCCAGCATTTT,CASSLTRDQPQHF